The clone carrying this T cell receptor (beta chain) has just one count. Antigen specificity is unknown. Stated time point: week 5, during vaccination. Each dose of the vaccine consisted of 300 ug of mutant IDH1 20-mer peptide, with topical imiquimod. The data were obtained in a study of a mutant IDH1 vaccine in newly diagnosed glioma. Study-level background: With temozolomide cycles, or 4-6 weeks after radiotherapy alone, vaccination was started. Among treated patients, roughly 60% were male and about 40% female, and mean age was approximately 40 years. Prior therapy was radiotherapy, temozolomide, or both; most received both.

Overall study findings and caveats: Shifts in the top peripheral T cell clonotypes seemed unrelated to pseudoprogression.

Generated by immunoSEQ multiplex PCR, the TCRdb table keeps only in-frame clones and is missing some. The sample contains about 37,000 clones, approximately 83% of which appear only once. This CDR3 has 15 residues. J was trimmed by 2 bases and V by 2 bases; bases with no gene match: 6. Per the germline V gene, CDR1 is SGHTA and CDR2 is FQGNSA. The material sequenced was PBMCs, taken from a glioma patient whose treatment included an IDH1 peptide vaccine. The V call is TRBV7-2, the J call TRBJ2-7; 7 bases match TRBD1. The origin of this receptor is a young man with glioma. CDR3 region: CASSLSPGQTYEQYF. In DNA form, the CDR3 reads TGTGCCAGCAGCTTATCACCGGGACAGACCTACGAGCAGTACTTC.